The 29 T cell receptor beta chains in this list originate from one sample, sequenced in a study of cytomegalovirus exposure and HLA in healthy donors (dated by TCRdb to 2015 to 2018). The library was produced with the immunoSEQ multiplex PCR assay. A mixture of 60 forward primers for TCR Vbeta segments and 13 reverse primers for TCR Jbeta segments was used in the multiplex PCR. The source is immuneACCESS, and TCRdb retained only in-frame sequences with V and J called. Part of the clones is not carried over; for the studies checked, unresolved V genes explain less than half of this, and the remainder is unexplained. The table for this sample lists some 160,000 clones; around a tenth of them were counted only once. Of the sample, approximately 1.8% is held by the ten largest clones. Specimen: PBMCs. These receptors all come from a male donor in good health and CMV-seronegative.

This clone came up a few times. The rearrangement uses TRBV5-6 and TRBJ1-1, with D maybe TRBD1 (5 bases). V dropped 4 bases and J dropped 4 bases, with 20 bases sitting between them. CDR3 length equals 16 residues. Germline assignment: CDR1 SGHDT and CDR2 YYEEEE. The CDR3 nucleotides read TGTGCCAGCAGCGTCCAGCCAGGGTGGGGGGTCACTGAAGCTTTCTTT. This encodes CASSVQPGWGVTEAFF.

The genes are TRBV27 and TRBJ2-7, with no clear D. This CDR3 is built from 17 residues. V lost 0 bases and J lost 3, with 18 bases in between. Germline V gives CDR1 MNHEY, CDR2 SMNVEV (reference sequence). The CDR3 DNA is TGTGCCAGCAGTTTATCTCCCATGACACCTCTAAACTACGAGCAGTACTTC. Its translation is CASSLSPMTPLNYEQYF.

The CDR3 coding sequence is TGTGCCAGCAGCGTAAAACAGGGCTCCGAGCAGTACTTC. Protein product: CASSVKQGSEQYF. The chain combines TRBV7-8 with TRBJ2-7, with D possibly being TRBD1 (6 bases). Per germline, CDR1 SGHVS and CDR2 FQNEAQ. Trimming shortened V by 5 bases and J by 6 bases, and 14 bases separated the two germline ends. This CDR3 spans 13 amino acids.

V is TRBV5-6 and J is TRBJ1-1; no clear D gene. The ends were cut back, 5 bases at V and 0 bases at J, with 8 bases in the middle. The CDR3 contains 13 residues. Germline V gene sequence: CDR1 SGHDT, CDR2 YYEEEE. In DNA form, the CDR3 reads TGTGCCAGCAGTCTAATCCTGAACACTGAAGCTTTCTTT. It is translated as CASSLILNTEAFF.

In its sample, this clone was seen a few times. The gene calls are TRBV7-9 and TRBJ1-1; the match to TRBD1 covers 8 bases. V shed 5 bases and J 2 bases; nucleotides not matched to a gene: 7. Germline V gene sequence: CDR1 SEHNR, CDR2 FQNEAQ (reference sequence). The CDR3 totals 15 residues. This CDR3 reads CASSPRQGKNTEAFF. CDR3 DNA sequence: TGTGCCAGCAGCCCGAGACAGGGGAAAAACACTGAAGCTTTCTTT.

This clone has a handful of counts. The CDR3 sequence: CATSRDLGRQGFNNEQFF. DNA of the CDR3: TGTGCCACCAGCAGAGATCTGGGTCGACAGGGGTTTAACAATGAGCAGTTCTTC. This sequence joins TRBV15 and TRBJ2-1, with TRBD1 matching 8 bases. Unmatched junction bases numbered 12, after V lost 0 bases and J lost 5 bases. The CDR3 sequence is 18 residues long. The germline gives CDR1 LNHNV, CDR2 YYDKDF (reference sequence).

This chain links TRBV5-1 with TRBJ2-2, with 12 bases matching TRBD2. CDR3 length: 17 amino acids. J gave up 7 bases and V 3 bases, and 10 bases lay outside the gene matches. Germline CDR1 SGHRS, CDR2 YFSETQ. The CDR3 DNA sequence: TGCGCCAGCAGCTCCTTGACTAGCGGGAGCATGGGCGGGGAGCTGTTTTTT. Its protein is CASSSLTSGSMGGELFF.

This chain uses TRBV6-1 with TRBJ1-5; D possibly corresponds to TRBD1 (5 bases). The V end was cut by 0 bases, the J end by 9 bases, with 15 bases between. The CDR3 is made up of 15 amino acids. Germline V lookup: CDR1 MNHNS, CDR2 SASEGT. The CDR3 bases are TGTGCCAGCAGTGAAGCATATGACAGTAGACGGCCCCAGCATTTT. Encoded protein: CASSEAYDSRRPQHF.

The V and J genes are TRBV5-1 and TRBJ2-7; 9 bases are a match to TRBD1. V was clipped by 0 bases and J by 3 bases; unmatched bases: 7. The CDR3 runs 16 residues. In germline, CDR1 is SGHRS, CDR2 YFSETQ. The CDR3 loop is CASSLEAGQGYYEQYF. The CDR3 nucleotides are TGCGCCAGCAGCTTGGAGGCGGGACAGGGATACTACGAGCAGTACTTC. Full variable domain (missing parts from reference TRBV5-1 and TRBJ2-7): KAGVTQTPRYLIKTRGQQVTLSCSPISGHRSVSWYQQTPGQGLQFLFEYFSETQRNKGNFPGRFSGRQFSNSRSEMNVSTLELGDSALYLCASSLEAGQGYYEQYFGPGTRLTVT.

The chain links TRBV10-3 to TRBJ2-1; D is possibly TRBD2 (6 bases). The CDR3 extends over 15 amino acids. Trimming removed 4 bases at V and 5 bases at J, with 15 bases between. Germline V gene data show CDR1 as ENHRY and CDR2 as SYGVKD. CDR3 in DNA: TGTGCCATCAGTGGGGGAGCTAGCGCCCACAATGAGCAGTTCTTC. Protein: CAISGGASAHNEQFF.

This clone appeared a few times. The chain couples TRBV4-2 to TRBJ1-6, with D uncertain. V lost 1 base and J 8 bases, leaving 9 bases between the germline ends. The CDR3 totals 14 residues. From germline, CDR1 is LGHNA and CDR2 YNFKEQ. CDR3 nucleotides: TGTGCCAGCAGCCAAGTGCAAGCCGATTCACCCCTCCACTTT. Amino acid sequence: CASSQVQADSPLHF.

V is TRBV10-3 and J is TRBJ2-3; 10 bases match TRBD2. Per the germline V gene, CDR1 is ENHRY and CDR2 is SYGVKD. The CDR3 totals 16 residues. V lost 4 bases, J lost 2 bases, and 6 bases stayed unmatched. The CDR3 loop is CAISGRLAGVTDTQYF. The CDR3 DNA reads as TGTGCCATCAGTGGGAGGCTAGCGGGGGTCACAGATACGCAGTATTTT.

This chain links TRBV27 with TRBJ1-5, with D unresolved. The germline V and J ends were trimmed by 6 bases and 7 bases, with 10 bases remaining between them. This CDR3 region has 12 residues. Germline V CDR1 and CDR2: MNHEY, SMNVEV (reference sequence). This CDR3 is CASSTLGQPQHF. The CDR3 coding sequence is TGTGCCAGCAGCACCCTCGGGCAGCCCCAGCATTTT.

In this sample, this clone turned up a few times. The chain uses TRBV2 and TRBJ2-7; perhaps TRBD1 as D (5 bases). The V gene's germline CDR1 is SNHLY and CDR2 FYNNEI. The CDR3 has 15 residues. Trimming cost V 4 bases and J 0 bases, with 13 bases left between them. CDR3 region: CASSVDRSSSYEQYF. The CDR3 DNA follows: TGTGCCAGCAGTGTAGACAGATCTTCCTCCTACGAGCAGTACTTC.

This clone appeared a few times. The same CDR3 also results from other DNA sequences found in this sample. The gene calls are TRBV19 and TRBJ1-5; D remains ambiguous. The CDR3 is made up of 14 amino acids. CDR1 LNHDA and CDR2 SQIVND come from the germline V gene (reference sequence). Trimming shortened V by 3 bases and J by 0 bases, and 6 bases separated the two germline ends. CDR3 in amino acids: CASSIGLSNQPQHF. The CDR3 region has the DNA TGTGCCAGTAGTATTGGGCTTAGCAATCAGCCCCAGCATTTT. Looking up the rest from reference TRBV19 and TRBJ1-5 gives the full variable domain: DGGITQSPKYLFRKEGQNVTLSCEQNLNHDAMYWYRQDPGQGLRLIYYSQIVNDFQKGDIAEGYSVSREKKESFPLTVTSAQKNPTAFYLCASSIGLSNQPQHFGDGTRLSIL.

The J gene is TRBJ1-3, the V gene TRBV28; D unresolved. The V gene lost 1 base and the J gene lost 0 bases, with 10 bases spanning the gap. CDR3 length: 16 amino acids. CDR1 and CDR2 from the germline V gene are MDHEN and SYDVKM. This CDR3 is CASSLLAVSSGNTIYF. For the CDR3, the DNA is TGTGCCAGCAGTTTATTGGCGGTGAGCTCTGGAAACACCATATATTTT. Together with reference TRBV28 and TRBJ1-3, the CDR3 gives the full variable domain: DVKVTQSSRYLVKRTGEKVFLECVQDMDHENMFWYRQDPGLGLRLIYFSYDVKMKEKGDIPEGYSVSREKKERFSLILESASTNQTSMYLCASSLLAVSSGNTIYFGEGSWLTVV.

This clone has just a few counts. The rearrangement links TRBV10-3 to TRBJ2-1, with 8 positions matching TRBD1. V lost 3 bases, J lost 7 bases, and 8 bases stayed unmatched. CDR1 is ENHRY and CDR2 is SYGVKD in the germline V gene. The CDR3 extends over 15 amino acids. CDR3 DNA: TGTGCCATCAGTGAAACCAGGGGGCGCTTGAATGAGCAGTTCTTC. Translated, it gives CAISETRGRLNEQFF.

The rearrangement links TRBV10-3 to TRBJ2-7; TRBD1 might be the D (7 bases). This CDR3 spans 15 amino acids. Germline CDR1 is ENHRY and CDR2 is SYGVKD. V lost 0 bases, J lost 3 bases, and 12 bases lay in between. The CDR3 bases are TGTGCCATCAGTGAGTCGTGGGGGGACAGCTACGAGCAGTACTTC. Translated, it gives CAISESWGDSYEQYF.

The V gene is TRBV5-1, the J gene TRBJ1-1, with 9 nucleotides matching TRBD1. Trimming at V came to 4 bases and at J to 4 bases, leaving 5 bases not matched to a gene. The CDR3 contains 14 residues. Germline V CDR1 and CDR2: SGHRS, YFSETQ. The CDR3 here is CASSNSTGGTEAFF. The CDR3 nucleotides are TGCGCCAGCAGCAACTCGACAGGGGGCACTGAAGCTTTCTTT.

This chain uses TRBV6-1 with TRBJ1-2; perhaps TRBD1 as D (5 bases). Germline V CDR1 and CDR2: MNHNS, SASEGT. The V end lost 4 bases, the J end lost 7 bases, and 22 bases lay between the germline ends. The CDR3 runs to 16 residues. The CDR3 sequence is CASSAPSVPGGGGYTF. As DNA, the CDR3 is TGTGCCAGCAGTGCCCCTAGCGTGCCTGGGGGGGGTGGCTACACCTTC.

This clone occurred a few times. The J gene is TRBJ2-7, the V gene TRBV4-3; tentative D call: TRBD2 (5 bases). The germline gives CDR1 LGHNA, CDR2 YSLEER. The CDR3 runs to 13 residues. V shed 0 bases and J shed 2 bases, with 5 bases lying between them. Here the CDR3 DNA reads TGCGCCAGCAGCCAAGACGGGACCTACGAGCAGTACTTC. This sequence encodes CASSQDGTYEQYF.

This chain joins TRBV7-9 and TRBJ1-6; 9 bases match TRBD1. With 5 bases clipped from V and 8 bases from J, the junction kept 7 bases outside the gene matches. The length of the CDR3 is 15 residues. Germline loops: CDR1 SEHNR, CDR2 FQNEAQ (reference sequence). The CDR3 loop reads CASSPPGQGDSPLHF. The DNA of the CDR3 is TGTGCCAGCAGCCCGCCGGGACAGGGAGATTCACCCCTCCACTTT.

The rearrangement joins TRBV4-3 to TRBJ1-3, with D hard to call. The germline V gene encodes CDR1 LGHNA and CDR2 YSLEER. CDR3 size: 16 residues. V was shortened by 0 bases and J by 0 bases, with 9 bases between the two germline ends. The CDR3 reads CASSQDGQSSGNTIYF. For the CDR3, the DNA is TGCGCCAGCAGCCAAGATGGGCAGAGCTCTGGAAACACCATATATTTT.

The V gene is TRBV7-2, the J gene TRBJ2-7, with a tentative D call TRBD1 (6 bases). V was pared by 1 base and J by 1 base, with 8 bases between. The length of the CDR3 is 14 residues. CDR1 is SGHTA and CDR2 is FQGNSA in the germline V gene. The CDR3 loop is CASSLGDISYEQYF. Here the CDR3 DNA reads TGTGCCAGCAGCTTAGGGGACATTTCCTACGAGCAGTACTTC.

This clone was seen only a few times. The chain carries TRBV30 and TRBJ2-5, with 9 bases lining up with TRBD1. V was clipped by 6 bases and J by 4 bases; unmatched bases: 6. There are 13 residues in the CDR3. CDR1 is GTSNPN, CDR2 SVGIG, per germline (reference sequence). The CDR3 loop is CACTRDRVETQYF. Written as DNA, the CDR3 is TGTGCCTGCACTCGGGACAGGGTAGAGACCCAGTACTTC.

This clone was seen a handful of times. This chain connects TRBV4-1 to TRBJ1-5, with 9 positions matching TRBD1. CDR1 is MGHRA, CDR2 YSYEKL, per germline. The CDR3 is 15 residues long. Unmatched junction bases numbered 10, after V lost 6 bases and J lost 7 bases. CDR3 sequence reads: CASRLEGQGGQPQHF. As DNA, the CDR3 is TGCGCCAGCAGACTGGAGGGACAGGGAGGCCAGCCCCAGCATTTT.

This clone was seen a handful of times. CDR3 in amino acids: CASSLGLAGNTDTQYF. In DNA form, the CDR3 reads TGCGCCAGCAGCCTCGGACTAGCGGGCAACACAGATACGCAGTATTTT. The gene calls are TRBV4-3 and TRBJ2-3; 11 bases match TRBD2. V gave up 4 bases and J gave up 2 bases; unmatched junction bases: 5. The CDR3 runs 16 residues. The germline gives CDR1 LGHNA, CDR2 YSLEER.

In its sample, this clone was seen a few times. V is TRBV28 and J is TRBJ2-7; D remains ambiguous. This CDR3 contains 12 residues. CDR1 and CDR2 from the germline V gene are MDHEN and SYDVKM. Trimming cost V 1 base and J 7 bases, with 8 bases left between them. CDR3 sequence: CASSLLSREQYF. The CDR3, as DNA: TGTGCCAGCAGTTTATTATCCAGGGAGCAGTACTTC.

The rearrangement joins TRBV28 to TRBJ1-3; D uncertain. There are 13 residues in the CDR3. Trimming left V 4 bases short and J 0 bases short, with 4 bases between. Germline CDR1 MDHEN, CDR2 SYDVKM. The DNA for the CDR3 is TGTGCCAGCAGTTGGAGCTCTGGAAACACCATATATTTT. Protein: CASSWSSGNTIYF.